A selection of T cell receptor beta chains follows, all from one sample in a study of Ad26.COV2.S vaccination and SARS-CoV-2 variants. Generated by immunoSEQ multiplex PCR, the TCRdb table keeps only in-frame clones and is missing some. Of fewer than 500,000 clones listed, roughly 89% are singletons. The sequences come from peripheral blood, collected in a trial of Ad26.COV2.S vaccine versus placebo. Receptors were obtained from a person aged 18-65 years who received the Ad26.COV2.S COVID-19 vaccine or a placebo. Both conserved end residues are part of each CDR3. The D gene is left open where the match is weak. Some rows mark clone size as missing; the rest say once, few, many or name a class of expanded clone.

J	V	size	D	DNA	CDR3
TRBJ1-2	TRBV4-3	NA	NA	TGCGCCAGCAGCCCCCGGGGCACTTTAAACTATGGCTACACCTTC	CASSPRGTLNYGYTF
TRBJ2-3	TRBV5-1	NA	NA	TGCGCCAGCGCGACCACAGATACGCAGTATTTT	CASATTDTQYF
TRBJ1-1	TRBV18	NA	NA	TGTGCCAGCTCACCCGCTATCGACATTGAAGCTTTCTTT	CASSPAIDIEAFF
TRBJ2-1	TRBV19	NA	NA	TGTGCCAGTAGCGGGGGGCATTTCTACAATGAGCAGTTCTTC	CASSGGHFYNEQFF
TRBJ2-2	TRBV11-2	NA	NA	TGTGCCAGCAGCTTAATGACATCGGCCGGGGAGCTGTTTTTT	CASSLMTSAGELFF
TRBJ2-2	TRBV28	NA	TRBD2	TGTGCCAGCAGGCCTAGCGGGGGAGGCGGGGAGCTGTTTTTT	CASRPSGGGGELFF
TRBJ2-2	TRBV11-3	few	TRBD2	TGTGCCAGCAGCTTACCGCCACTAGCGGGAGGGATCACCGGGGAGCTGTTTTTT	CASSLPPLAGGITGELFF
TRBJ1-6	TRBV18	once	NA	TGTGCCAGCTCACCAGCGTCTGGAAGGGATTCACCCCTCCACTTT	CASSPASGRDSPLHF
TRBJ2-3	TRBV5-1	NA	NA	TGCGCCAGCCGGCCTAGCCTTGGCACAGATACGCAGTATTTT	CASRPSLGTDTQYF
TRBJ2-3	TRBV5-1	NA	NA	TGCGCCAGCAGGGGCGAAACAGATACGCAGTATTTT	CASRGETDTQYF
TRBJ1-2	TRBV19	NA	TRBD1	TGTGCCAGTTCCGGGACAGGGGGCTTCGGTTCTTACTATGGCTACACCTTC	CASSGTGGFGSYYGYTF
TRBJ2-3	TRBV9	NA	NA	TGTGCCAGCAGCGTAGATTTAGATACGCAGTATTTT	CASSVDLDTQYF
TRBJ2-3	TRBV6-6	NA	NA	TGTGCCAGCAGTTTACCAGGGACGGATACGCAGTATTTT	CASSLPGTDTQYF
TRBJ1-2	TRBV6-5	NA	NA	TGTGCCAGCAGTTACTCGGCCGGGGCATATGGCTACACCTTC	CASSYSAGAYGYTF
TRBJ1-1	TRBV12-3/TRBV12-4	NA	TRBD1	TGTGCCAGCAGTTCGGACAGGGCAGGTGAAGCTTTCTTT	CASSSDRAGEAFF
TRBJ2-1	TRBV7-8	NA	TRBD1	TGTGCCAGCAGCAAGACAGGGGGCTCCTACAATGAGCAGTTCTTC	CASSKTGGSYNEQFF
TRBJ1-1	TRBV25-1	NA	NA	TGTGCCAGCAGTGTCAGGGACACTGAAGCTTTCTTT	CASSVRDTEAFF
TRBJ1-2	TRBV18	NA	NA	TGTGCCAGCTCACCTTATTATCCCCCTGAGGACTATGGCTACACCTTC	CASSPYYPPEDYGYTF
TRBJ2-1	TRBV2	NA	NA	TGTGCCAGCAGCGTACTGACCCGGTCCTACAATGAGCAGTTCTTC	CASSVLTRSYNEQFF
TRBJ1-2	TRBV6-5	NA	TRBD1	TGTGCCAGCAGTTCACAGGGGTTCAGCACCTTC	CASSSQGFSTF
TRBJ1-4	TRBV5-1	NA	NA	TGCGCCAGCAGCTTGGGGCATTCAGGGGCGCTAGCTAATGAAAAACTGTTTTTT	CASSLGHSGALANEKLFF
TRBJ1-1	TRBV11-1	NA	NA	TGTGCCAGCAGCGAGGCCTGGGGCACTGAAGCTTTCTTT	CASSEAWGTEAFF
TRBJ1-3	TRBV7-2	NA	TRBD1	TGTGCCAGCAGCTTAGAGGGGGCCTCTGGAAACACCATATATTTT	CASSLEGASGNTIYF
TRBJ1-1	TRBV30	NA	NA	TGTGCCTCCATGGCTTGGGGCAGGGAAGCTTTCTTT	CASMAWGREAFF
TRBJ1-2	TRBV18	NA	NA	TGTGCCAGCTCACCACACAACAGGCTTAGCTATGGCTACACCTTC	CASSPHNRLSYGYTF
TRBJ1-2	TRBV11-3	NA	NA	TGTGCCAGCAGCTTAGGCCCACATGGACAGTCCTATGGCTACACCTTC	CASSLGPHGQSYGYTF
TRBJ2-1	TRBV9	NA	NA	TGTGCCAGCAGCCCCCTTGGGTCCTACAATGAGCAGTTCTTC	CASSPLGSYNEQFF
TRBJ2-3	TRBV30	NA	NA	TGTGCCTGGAGTCTTACCACAGATACGCAGTATTTT	CAWSLTTDTQYF
TRBJ2-7	TRBV28	NA	NA	TGTGCCAGCAGTTTAGTTTCCTTCTACGAGCAGTACTTC	CASSLVSFYEQYF
TRBJ2-2	TRBV11-2	NA	NA	TGTGCCAGCAGCATACAGGGTGCCGGGGAGCTGTTTTTT	CASSIQGAGELFF
TRBJ2-1	TRBV11-3	once	NA	TGTGCCAGCAGCCTGGCAATCAATGAGCAGTTCTTC	CASSLAINEQFF
TRBJ1-1	TRBV28	once	NA	TGTGCCACCCAAGGTCCGGGGGAGGGTACTGAAGCTTTCTTT	CATQGPGEGTEAFF
TRBJ2-7	TRBV7-6	NA	NA	TGTGCCAGCAGCTTAGTTCGGGCTGAGGAGCAGTACTTC	CASSLVRAEEQYF
TRBJ2-5	TRBV5-1	NA	NA	TGCGCCAGCAGCTCGAGGGCAGGGTTGGAGACCCAGTACTTC	CASSSRAGLETQYF
TRBJ2-2	TRBV4-3	once	TRBD1	TGCGCCAGCAGCCAAGCGGGACAGGGAGGGACCGGGGAGCTGTTTTTT	CASSQAGQGGTGELFF
TRBJ2-6	TRBV7-6	NA	TRBD1	TGTGCCAGCAGCCCTACAGGGGAGAGCTCTGGGGCCAACGTCCTGACTTTC	CASSPTGESSGANVLTF
TRBJ2-2	TRBV6-1	NA	TRBD1	TGTGCCAGCAGTGTATCGGGGACAGGGGTCACCGGGGAGCTGTTTTTT	CASSVSGTGVTGELFF
TRBJ2-3	TRBV5-4	few	NA	TGTGCCAGCAGCTCCGGGGCGACTAAAGATACGCAGTATTTT	CASSSGATKDTQYF
TRBJ1-5	TRBV5-6	NA	NA	TGTGCCAGCAGCTTGGATCAGTTAGGCAATCAGCCCCAGCATTTT	CASSLDQLGNQPQHF
TRBJ1-4	TRBV27	NA	TRBD1	TGTGCCAGCAGTTGGGACAGGAGTAATGAAAAACTGTTTTTT	CASSWDRSNEKLFF
TRBJ1-2	TRBV6-2/TRBV6-3	NA	NA	TGTGCCAGCAGCACCACCGCCTCAGGGGTAGCTAACTATGGCTACACCTTC	CASSTTASGVANYGYTF
TRBJ2-2	TRBV5-1	NA	NA	TGCGCCAGCAGCTCACCTCCCCGGGCCAGGAACACCGGGGAGCTGTTTTTT	CASSSPPRARNTGELFF
TRBJ2-2	TRBV9	few	NA	TGTGCCAGCAGCGTAGGGGGGGCGTACACCGGGGAGCTGTTTTTT	CASSVGGAYTGELFF
TRBJ1-5	TRBV18	NA	NA	TGTGCCAGCTCACCCAAGGGGGGGAGCAATCAGCCCCAGCATTTT	CASSPKGGSNQPQHF
TRBJ1-5	TRBV7-6	NA	NA	TGTGCCAGCAGCTTCGGGACTACAGACGGCAATCAGCCCCAGCATTTT	CASSFGTTDGNQPQHF